This paragraph reports one TCR beta chain. The entry originates in a study of blood T cell repertoires in COVID-19. Looking at the study overall: Material from acute and convalescent COVID-19 was sourced from the United States, Italy and Spain. T cells, B-cell-depleted T cells, or PBMCs provided the cDNA or gDNA that served as material.

J gave up 4 bases and V 0 bases, and 8 bases lay outside the gene matches. CDR3 length: 17 amino acids. CDR1 and CDR2 (germline): LGHDT, YNNKEL (reference sequence). The method was immunoSEQ multiplex PCR; TCRdb's version includes in-frame clones alone and lacks a portion of them. The sample has some 250,000 clones; about 86% are singletons. What was sequenced was peripheral blood. The chain carries TRBV3-1 (or the pseudogene TRBV3-2) and TRBJ2-3; 9 bases agree with TRBD2. This TCR derives from a woman in her 30s with COVID-19, enrolled during active disease. CDR3 protein: CASSQDWAGGPPDTQYF. In nucleotides, the CDR3 is TGTGCCAGCAGCCAAGATTGGGCGGGGGGGCCACCAGATACGCAGTATTTT.